This TCR beta chain was obtained from a study of blood T cell repertoires in COVID-19. Study information: PBMCs, B-cell-depleted T cells, or T cells provided the cDNA or gDNA that made up the material.

Only in-frame clones appear in the TCRdb table, and some are missing; sequencing was by immunoSEQ multiplex PCR. The data contain about 280,000 clones, roughly 90% of them singletons. The participants were between 18 and 89 years old and came from 24 US areas. This receptor was identified in a woman aged 55-69 years who had recovered from COVID-19. Sequencing was carried out using PBMCs or T cells enriched from blood (not recorded which).

The CDR3 spells CASSSSDSRSNQPQHF. The DNA of the CDR3 is TGTGCCAGCAGCTCCTCGGACAGCCGGAGCAATCAGCCCCAGCATTTT. This sequence joins TRBV7-9 and TRBJ1-5, with D perhaps matching TRBD1 (6 bases). This CDR3 has 16 amino acids. The germline CDR1 and CDR2 sequences are SEHNR and FQNEAQ (reference sequence). Trimming shortened V by 4 bases and J by 1 base, and 14 bases separated the two germline ends.